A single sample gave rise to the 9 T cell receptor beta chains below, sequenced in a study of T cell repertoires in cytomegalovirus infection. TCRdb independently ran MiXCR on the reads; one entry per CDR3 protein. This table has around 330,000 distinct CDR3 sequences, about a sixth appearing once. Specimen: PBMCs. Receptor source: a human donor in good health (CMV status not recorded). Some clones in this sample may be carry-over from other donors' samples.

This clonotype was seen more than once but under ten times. The CDR3 nucleotides read TGTGCCAGCAGTGAATCAGGCAGTAACTATGGCTACACCTTC. It encodes CASSESGSNYGYTF. The chain uses TRBV25-1 and TRBJ1-2; D is uncertain. Trimming removed 1 base at V and 1 base at J, with 7 bases between. The CDR3 runs to 14 residues. CDR1 is MGHDK, CDR2 SYGVNS, per germline.

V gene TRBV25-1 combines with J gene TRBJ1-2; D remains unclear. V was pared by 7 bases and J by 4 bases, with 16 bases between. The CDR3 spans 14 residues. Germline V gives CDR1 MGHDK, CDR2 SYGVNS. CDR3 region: CASTPAGGPYGYTF. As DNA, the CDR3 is TGTGCCAGCACACCTGCTGGAGGGCCCTATGGCTACACCTTC.

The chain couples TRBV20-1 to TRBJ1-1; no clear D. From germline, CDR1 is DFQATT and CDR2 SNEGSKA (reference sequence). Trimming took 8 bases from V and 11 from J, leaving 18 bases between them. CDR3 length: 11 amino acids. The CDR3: CSLVLWRRAFF. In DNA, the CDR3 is TGCAGTCTCGTCCTCTGGCGGCGGGCTTTCTTT.

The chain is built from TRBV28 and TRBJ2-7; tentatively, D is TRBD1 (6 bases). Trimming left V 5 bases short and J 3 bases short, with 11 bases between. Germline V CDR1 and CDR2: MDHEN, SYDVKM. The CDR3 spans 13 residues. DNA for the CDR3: TGTGCCAGCAGTCCGCCGGACAGCTACGAGCAGTACTTC. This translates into CASSPPDSYEQYF.

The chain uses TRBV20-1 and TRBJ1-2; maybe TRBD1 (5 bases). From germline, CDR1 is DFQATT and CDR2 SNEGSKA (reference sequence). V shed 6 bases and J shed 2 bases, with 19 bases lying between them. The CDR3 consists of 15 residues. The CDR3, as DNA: TGCAGTGCCCCCCAACGGACAACCGTCAACTATGGCTACACCTTC. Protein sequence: CSAPQRTTVNYGYTF.

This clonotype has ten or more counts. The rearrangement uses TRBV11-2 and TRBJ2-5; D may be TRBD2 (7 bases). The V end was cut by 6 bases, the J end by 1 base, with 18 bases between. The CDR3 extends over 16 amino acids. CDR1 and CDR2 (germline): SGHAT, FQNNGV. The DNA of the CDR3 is TGTGCCAGCAGGCCCTGGGGGGGCAGATTCCAAGAGACCCAGTACTTC. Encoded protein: CASRPWGGRFQETQYF.

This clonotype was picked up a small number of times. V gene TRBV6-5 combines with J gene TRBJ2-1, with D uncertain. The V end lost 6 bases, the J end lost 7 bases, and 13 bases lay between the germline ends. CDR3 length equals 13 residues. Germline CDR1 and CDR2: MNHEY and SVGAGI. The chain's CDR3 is CASRGRPGNEQFF. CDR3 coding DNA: TGTGCCAGCAGGGGCCGACCCGGGAATGAGCAGTTCTTC.

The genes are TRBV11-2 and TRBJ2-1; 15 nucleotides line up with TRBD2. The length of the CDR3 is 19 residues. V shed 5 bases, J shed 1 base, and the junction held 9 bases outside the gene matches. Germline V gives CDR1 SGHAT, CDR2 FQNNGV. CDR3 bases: TGTGCCAGCAGCCCGGGACTAGCGGGGGGATCGTGGTCCTACAATGAGCAGTTCTTC. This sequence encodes CASSPGLAGGSWSYNEQFF.

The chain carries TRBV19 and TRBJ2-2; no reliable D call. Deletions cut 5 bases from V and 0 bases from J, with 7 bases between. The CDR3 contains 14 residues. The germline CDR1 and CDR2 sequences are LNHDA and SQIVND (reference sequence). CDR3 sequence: CASSPSTNTGELFF. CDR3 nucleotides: TGTGCCAGTAGTCCCTCTACGAACACCGGGGAGCTGTTTTTT.